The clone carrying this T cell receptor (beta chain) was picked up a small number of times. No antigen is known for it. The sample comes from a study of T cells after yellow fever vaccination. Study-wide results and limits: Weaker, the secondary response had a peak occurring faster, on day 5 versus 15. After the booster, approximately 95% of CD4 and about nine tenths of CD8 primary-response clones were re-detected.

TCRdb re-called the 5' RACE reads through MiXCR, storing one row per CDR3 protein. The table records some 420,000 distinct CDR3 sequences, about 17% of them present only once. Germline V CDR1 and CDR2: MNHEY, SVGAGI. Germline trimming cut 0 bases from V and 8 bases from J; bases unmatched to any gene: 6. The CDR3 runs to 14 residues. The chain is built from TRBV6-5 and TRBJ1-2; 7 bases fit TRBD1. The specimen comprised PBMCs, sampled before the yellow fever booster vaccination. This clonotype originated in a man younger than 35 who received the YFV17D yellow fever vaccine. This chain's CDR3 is CASSYSRQGRGYTF. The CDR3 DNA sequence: TGTGCCAGCAGTTACTCGCGACAGGGACGCGGCTACACCTTC.